The 23 T cell receptor beta chains listed next were all sequenced from one sample in a study of blood T cell repertoires in COVID-19. The assay was immunoSEQ multiplex PCR, and TCRdb's table has in-frame clones only and misses some. The data contain about 160,000 clones, roughly 80% of them seen just once; the ten biggest clones take up 7%. The sequenced sample consisted of peripheral blood. These receptors were collected from a woman between 40 and 55 years old with COVID-19, enrolled during active disease.

The chain employs TRBV18 and TRBJ2-3; the match to TRBD2 covers 10 bases. Losses at the gene ends were 1 base for V and 5 bases for J; bases not matched to a gene: 6. The CDR3 length is 16 residues. The germline V gene has CDR1 KGHSH and CDR2 LQKENI. The CDR3 loop is CASSPLRGLARDTQYF. The CDR3 DNA is TGTGCCAGCTCACCACTCCGGGGACTAGCGAGAGATACGCAGTATTTT.

This clone was observed a handful of times. V gene TRBV4-1 combines with J gene TRBJ2-3; D is possibly TRBD1 (6 bases). This CDR3 is 15 amino acids long. Germline values: CDR1 MGHRA, CDR2 YSYEKL. V lost 6 bases, J lost 1 base, and 14 bases lay in between. The DNA for the CDR3 is TGCGCCAGCAGAAAGACAGGCTTGGGCACAGATACGCAGTATTTT. It yields the protein CASRKTGLGTDTQYF.

This chain links TRBV5-6 with TRBJ2-1; 7 bases match TRBD2. The CDR3 runs 19 residues. Germline V gives CDR1 SGHDT, CDR2 YYEEEE. The J segment lost 2 bases and the V segment lost 0 bases, leaving 14 bases of the junction unmatched. CDR3 in amino acids: CASSLVPPLPSGTYNEQFF. For the CDR3, the DNA is TGTGCCAGCAGCTTGGTACCCCCCCTCCCTAGCGGCACCTACAATGAGCAGTTCTTC.

The J gene is TRBJ1-5, the V gene TRBV6-5; D gene uncertain. The CDR3 sequence is 12 residues long. The germline V and J ends were trimmed by 10 bases and 6 bases, with 13 bases remaining between them. The V gene's germline CDR1 is MNHEY and CDR2 SVGAGI. The CDR3 loop reads CAILDGSQPQHF. The CDR3 region has the DNA TGTGCCATTCTAGATGGGAGTCAGCCCCAGCATTTT.

As DNA, the CDR3 is TGTGCCAGCAGTCGGGACAGGGTTTTTGATCAGCCCCAGCATTTT. Protein product: CASSRDRVFDQPQHF. V and J are TRBV7-8 and TRBJ1-5; 9 nucleotides match TRBD1. The V gene end was trimmed by 6 bases and the J gene end by 5 bases; junction bases not matched to a gene: 8. Germline CDR1 reads SGHVS; CDR2 reads FQNEAQ. The CDR3 spans 15 residues.

This sequence joins TRBV6-5 and TRBJ1-6, with no clear D. The CDR3 is 14 amino acids. Germline CDR1 and CDR2: MNHEY and SVGAGI. Trimming removed 6 bases at V and 7 bases at J, with 13 bases between. Here the CDR3 DNA reads TGTGCCAGCAGGTTGGGTTCGGGGAATTCACCCCTCCACTTT. Amino acid sequence: CASRLGSGNSPLHF.

This clone was seen once. This chain links TRBV28 with TRBJ1-5, with D uncertain. Germline V CDR1 and CDR2: MDHEN, SYDVKM. Trimming pared 5 bases from V and 12 bases from J, leaving 14 bases between. The CDR3 is 12 amino acids. The CDR3 spells CASSRGPPGQHF. The CDR3 DNA reads as TGTGCCAGCAGTCGAGGGCCCCCCGGCCAGCATTTT.

This chain joins TRBV28 and TRBJ1-3; D perhaps matches TRBD1 (5 bases). Trimming left V 6 bases short and J 2 bases short, with 14 bases between. From germline, CDR1 is MDHEN and CDR2 SYDVKM. The CDR3 consists of 15 residues. This CDR3 reads CASRRRAVTGNTIYF. Here the CDR3 DNA reads TGTGCCAGCAGACGCAGGGCCGTAACTGGAAACACCATATATTTT. The full variable domain, in which reference TRBV28 and TRBJ1-3 provide the parts outside the CDR3, is DVKVTQSSRYLVKRTGEKVFLECVQDMDHENMFWYRQDPGLGLRLIYFSYDVKMKEKGDIPEGYSVSREKKERFSLILESASTNQTSMYLCASRRRAVTGNTIYFGEGSWLTVV.

The count of this clone is one. The chain employs TRBV7-8 and TRBJ2-6; 10 bases agree with TRBD1. Germline loops: CDR1 SGHVS, CDR2 FQNEAQ. V was pared by 5 bases and J by 0 bases, with 10 bases of the junction left unmatched. The CDR3 is 19 amino acids. Here the CDR3 DNA reads TGTGCCAGCAGCCCCGGGACAGGGGTCGCTCTCTCTGGGGCCAACGTCCTGACTTTC. Residues: CASSPGTGVALSGANVLTF.

The CDR3 sequence is CASSVLAGVENGELFF. The CDR3, as DNA: TGCGCCAGCAGCGTTCTAGCGGGAGTGGAGAACGGGGAGCTGTTTTTT. The genes are TRBV4-1 and TRBJ2-2; 10 bases agree with TRBD2. The CDR3 spans 16 residues. Trimming removed 5 bases from V and 7 bases from J; junction bases left unmatched: 10. Germline assignment: CDR1 MGHRA and CDR2 YSYEKL.

This clone was detected a few times. With a much larger clone just one base away, this may be a read error. The same CDR3 arises from other DNA sequences in this sample as well. The V call is TRBV19, the J call TRBJ1-5; 7 bases line up with TRBD1. The length of the CDR3 is 14 residues. Germline CDR1 is LNHDA and CDR2 is SQIVND (reference sequence). Trimming cost V 5 bases and J 6 bases; bases outside gene matches: 7. The CDR3 nucleotides are TGTGCCAGTAGTTTACAGGGGTTGGGTCAGCCCCAGCATTTT. Translation: CASSLQGLGQPQHF.

J is TRBJ2-2 and V is TRBV11-3; no clear D. V lost 5 bases, J lost 0 bases, and 13 bases lay in between. Germline loops: CDR1 SGHNT, CDR2 YENEEA. The CDR3 runs 16 residues. The CDR3: CASSHGSYANTGELFF. The CDR3 nucleotides read TGTGCCAGCAGCCACGGGTCGTACGCGAACACCGGGGAGCTGTTTTTT.

This chain connects TRBV28 to TRBJ2-7; 9 nucleotides align to TRBD1. CDR3 length: 15 amino acids. Germline lookup yields CDR1 MDHEN and CDR2 SYDVKM. With 5 bases clipped from V and 1 base from J, the junction kept 6 bases outside the gene matches. In DNA form, the CDR3 reads TGTGCCAGCAGTGGCTCCGGGACAGGGTCCTACGAGCAGTACTTC. It translates to CASSGSGTGSYEQYF.

The chain carries TRBV3-1 (or the pseudogene TRBV3-2) and TRBJ2-7; the match to TRBD2 covers 8 bases. Per germline, CDR1 LGHDT and CDR2 YNNKEL (reference sequence). V was pared by 1 base and J by 6 bases, with 8 bases of the junction left unmatched. CDR3 length: 15 residues. CDR3 nucleotide sequence: TGTGCCAGCAGCCAAGGAATCCTAGCGGGTACCGAGCAGTACTTC. It codes for CASSQGILAGTEQYF.

CDR3: CSASPYDRGLNQPQHF. The CDR3 DNA follows: TGCAGTGCTAGTCCTTATGACAGGGGCCTCAATCAGCCCCAGCATTTT. The chain carries TRBV20-1 and TRBJ1-5; 8 bases are a match to TRBD1. V gave up 3 bases and J gave up 3 bases; unmatched junction bases: 10. CDR1 is DFQATT and CDR2 is SNEGSKA in the germline V gene (reference sequence). The CDR3 length is 16 residues.

This clone was counted a few times. The CDR3 protein is CASSHDRGYNEQFF. DNA of the CDR3: TGTGCCAGCAGCCACGACAGGGGGTACAATGAGCAGTTCTTC. V gene TRBV5-4 combines with J gene TRBJ2-1; TRBD1 matches at 9 bases. Per germline, CDR1 SGHNT and CDR2 YYREEE (reference sequence). CDR3 length equals 14 residues. Trimming cost V 4 bases and J 4 bases; bases outside gene matches: 3.

DNA for the CDR3: TGCAGCGTAGCGGGAGCCTACAATGAGCAGTTCTTC. This sequence encodes CSVAGAYNEQFF. The rearrangement joins TRBV29-1 to TRBJ2-1; TRBD2 agrees at 8 bases. The V gene end was trimmed by 6 bases and the J gene end by 2 bases; junction bases not matched to a gene: 0. Per the germline V gene, CDR1 is SQVTM and CDR2 is ANQGSEA. CDR3 size: 12 residues.

CDR3 DNA: TGTGCCAGCGCCTTCCGGGGGGCGGGCCTCGATGAGCAGTTCTTC. Translated, it gives CASAFRGAGLDEQFF. This rearrangement joins TRBV19 to TRBJ2-1; a possible D gene is TRBD2 (7 bases). This CDR3 has 15 residues. The germline V gene encodes CDR1 LNHDA and CDR2 SQIVND (reference sequence). Trimming left V 9 bases short and J 8 bases short, with 23 bases between.

The genes are TRBV7-9 and TRBJ1-6; the match to TRBD1 covers 8 bases. The CDR3 spans 12 residues. V was clipped by 8 bases and J by 14 bases; unmatched bases: 8. Germline V CDR1 and CDR2: SEHNR, FQNEAQ (reference sequence). CDR3 in amino acids: CASLGTGGALHF. DNA for the CDR3: TGTGCCAGCTTGGGGACAGGCGGGGCCCTCCACTTT.

This clone was counted a single time. The genes are TRBV7-2 and TRBJ1-5; D is unclear. CDR1 SGHTA and CDR2 FQGNSA come from the germline V gene. Between the trimmed V and J ends, which lost 1 base and 9 bases, there was a span of 10 bases. There are 13 residues in the CDR3. The CDR3 region has the DNA TGTGCCAGCAGCTTAGATCTTCCGGGGCCCCAGCATTTT. Translating it yields CASSLDLPGPQHF.

This clone has a single count. The gene calls are TRBV11-2 and TRBJ1-3; 8 positions agree with TRBD1. The trim removed 1 base at V and 4 bases at J, leaving 6 bases unmatched. The germline gives CDR1 SGHAT, CDR2 FQNNGV. The CDR3 spans 16 residues. CDR3 in amino acids: CASSLVAGGGGNTIYF. The DNA for the CDR3 is TGTGCCAGCAGCTTAGTGGCAGGGGGCGGCGGAAACACCATATATTTT.

The rearrangement uses TRBV30 and TRBJ2-2; possibly TRBD2 for D (5 bases). The germline gives CDR1 GTSNPN, CDR2 SVGIG (reference sequence). This CDR3 is built from 14 residues. Trimming took 0 bases from V and 7 from J, leaving 12 bases between them. The CDR3 DNA is TGTGCCTGGAGTGTAATCCGGGCGGGCGGGGAGCTGTTTTTT. Its protein product is CAWSVIRAGGELFF.

The chain has TRBV2 and TRBJ2-5; 9 positions match TRBD1. V trimming: 7 bases; J trimming: 0 bases; junction bases outside the gene matches: 6. CDR3 length: 15 residues. In germline, CDR1 is SNHLY, CDR2 FYNNEI. CDR3 DNA: TGTGCCAGCATTGGGACAGGGAGTAACCAAGAGACCCAGTACTTC. Translating gives CASIGTGSNQETQYF.